Ten or more counts support the clone carrying this T cell receptor (beta chain). The antigen is unknown. The data were obtained in a study of response to subunit inactivated influenza vaccine. Study observations and caveats: After each seasonal influenza vaccination, few new T cells are recruited, the authors suggested.

TCRdb re-derived calls from the RT-PCR reads in MiXCR, one entry per CDR3 protein. The sample lists over 400,000 distinct CDR3 sequences, around 9.9% occurring once. This receptor was identified in a man aged 50 to 60 who received an inactivated influenza vaccine. This specimen was PBMCs from blood, taken about 40 days after vaccination.

The CDR3 loop reads CSATGQTYGYTF. The CDR3 DNA is TGCAGTGCGACAGGACAGACCTATGGCTACACCTTC. The rearrangement uses TRBV20-1 and TRBJ1-2; maybe TRBD1 (6 bases). With 6 bases removed from V and 4 bases from J, the gap between germline ends came to 12 bases. The CDR3 is made up of 12 amino acids. Germline assignment: CDR1 DFQATT and CDR2 SNEGSKA (reference sequence).